The entry below gives a single T cell receptor (beta chain) sequence along with its context. Its specificity is unknown. The data derive from a study of T cell responses to AZD1222 COVID-19 vaccine. From germline, CDR1 is MNHEY and CDR2 SVGAGI. CDR3 length: 14 amino acids. V was trimmed by 0 bases and J by 4 bases, leaving 9 bases between them. Study-wide results and limits: When two AZD1222 doses had been given, Spike-specific TCR breadth and depth rose. Females made up more of the donors, who were largely white British, and clonal diversity may have come out too low.

Repertoires were generated with immunoSEQ multiplex PCR, while TCRdb's copy carries only in-frame clones and drops some. The table has under 200,000 clones, 75% to 95% seen once. This TCR was recovered from an adult in good health. Specimen: peripheral blood, collected on day 0 of AZD1222 vaccination. V is TRBV6-5 and J is TRBJ1-2, with D unresolved. This CDR3 is CASSYSPRTYGYTF. Here the CDR3 DNA reads TGTGCCAGCAGTTACTCCCCCAGGACCTATGGCTACACCTTC.